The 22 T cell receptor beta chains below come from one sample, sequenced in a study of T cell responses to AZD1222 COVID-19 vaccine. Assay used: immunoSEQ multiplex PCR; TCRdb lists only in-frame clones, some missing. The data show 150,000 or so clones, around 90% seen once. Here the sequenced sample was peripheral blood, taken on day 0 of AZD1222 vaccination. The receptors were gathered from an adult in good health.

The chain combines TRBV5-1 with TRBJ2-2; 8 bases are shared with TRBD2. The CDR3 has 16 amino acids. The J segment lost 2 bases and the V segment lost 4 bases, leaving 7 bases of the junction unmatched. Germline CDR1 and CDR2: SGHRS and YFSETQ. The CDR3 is CASSGSGTRNTGELFF. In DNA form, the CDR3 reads TGCGCCAGCAGCGGATCCGGGACTAGAAACACCGGGGAGCTGTTTTTT.

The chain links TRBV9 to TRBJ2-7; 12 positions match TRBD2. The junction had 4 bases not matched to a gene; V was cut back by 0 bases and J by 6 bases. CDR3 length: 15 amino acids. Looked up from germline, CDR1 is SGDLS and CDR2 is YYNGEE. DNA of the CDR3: TGTGCCAGCAGCGTAGATCTAGCGGGAGGGGGCGAGCAGTACTTC. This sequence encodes CASSVDLAGGGEQYF.

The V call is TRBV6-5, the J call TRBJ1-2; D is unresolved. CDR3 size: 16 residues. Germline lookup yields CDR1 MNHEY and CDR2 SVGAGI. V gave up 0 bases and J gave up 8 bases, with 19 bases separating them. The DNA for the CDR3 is TGTGCCAGCAGTTACTCGACGCGCAGCCTTCGGTCCGGCTACACCTTC. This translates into CASSYSTRSLRSGYTF.

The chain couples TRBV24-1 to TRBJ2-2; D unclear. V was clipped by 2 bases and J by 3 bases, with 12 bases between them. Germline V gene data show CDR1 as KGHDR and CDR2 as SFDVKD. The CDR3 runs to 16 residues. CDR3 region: CATSDSRAADTGELFF. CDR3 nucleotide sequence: TGTGCCACCAGTGATTCCCGGGCCGCGGACACCGGGGAGCTGTTTTTT.

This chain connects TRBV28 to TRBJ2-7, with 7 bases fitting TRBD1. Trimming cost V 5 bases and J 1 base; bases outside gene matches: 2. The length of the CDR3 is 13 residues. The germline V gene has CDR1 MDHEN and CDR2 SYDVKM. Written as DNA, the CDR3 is TGTGCCAGCAGTCCGGGACAGTCCTACGAGCAGTACTTC. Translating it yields CASSPGQSYEQYF.

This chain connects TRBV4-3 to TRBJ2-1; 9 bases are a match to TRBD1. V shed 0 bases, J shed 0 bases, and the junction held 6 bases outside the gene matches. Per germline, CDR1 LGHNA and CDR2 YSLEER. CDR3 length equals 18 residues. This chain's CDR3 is CASSQDAHRGLSYNEQFF. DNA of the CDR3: TGCGCCAGCAGCCAAGACGCCCACAGGGGGCTCTCCTACAATGAGCAGTTCTTC.

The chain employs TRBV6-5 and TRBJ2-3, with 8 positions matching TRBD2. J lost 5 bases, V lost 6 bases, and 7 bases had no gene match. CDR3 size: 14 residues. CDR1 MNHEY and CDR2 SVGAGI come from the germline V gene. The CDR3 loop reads CASSPGTRGDTQYF. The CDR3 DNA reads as TGTGCCAGCAGCCCCGGGACTAGAGGAGATACGCAGTATTTT.

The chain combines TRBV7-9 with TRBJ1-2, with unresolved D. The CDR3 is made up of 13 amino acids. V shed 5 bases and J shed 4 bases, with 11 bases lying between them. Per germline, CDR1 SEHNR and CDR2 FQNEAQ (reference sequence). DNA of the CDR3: TGTGCCAGCAGCGGAGACACCGCCTATGGCTACACCTTC. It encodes CASSGDTAYGYTF.

The CDR3 reads CASSSPNFNEQFF. CDR3 DNA sequence: TGTGCCAGCAGTTCCCCAAATTTTAATGAGCAGTTCTTC. The chain recombines TRBV27 with TRBJ2-1; no definite D call. The CDR3 is made up of 13 amino acids. Germline V CDR1 and CDR2: MNHEY, SMNVEV (reference sequence). V gave up 4 bases and J gave up 7 bases, with 11 bases separating them.

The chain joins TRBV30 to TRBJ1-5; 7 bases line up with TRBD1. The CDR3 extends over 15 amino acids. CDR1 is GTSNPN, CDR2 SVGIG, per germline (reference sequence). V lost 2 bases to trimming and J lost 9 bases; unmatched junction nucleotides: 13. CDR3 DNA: TGTGCCTGGAGTCCGACAGGGTTTTTGAGGCTGCCCCAGCATTTT. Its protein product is CAWSPTGFLRLPQHF.

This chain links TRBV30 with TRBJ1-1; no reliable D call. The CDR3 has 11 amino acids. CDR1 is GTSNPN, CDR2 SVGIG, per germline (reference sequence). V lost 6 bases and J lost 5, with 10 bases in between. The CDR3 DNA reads TGTGCCTGCACCGGGTGGACTGAAGCTTTCTTT. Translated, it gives CACTGWTEAFF.

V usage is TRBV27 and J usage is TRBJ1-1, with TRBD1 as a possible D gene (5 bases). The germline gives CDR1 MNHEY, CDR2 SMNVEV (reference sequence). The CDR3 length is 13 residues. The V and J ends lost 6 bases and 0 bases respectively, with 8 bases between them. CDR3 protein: CASSPTVNTEAFF. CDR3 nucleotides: TGTGCCAGCAGCCCGACAGTGAACACTGAAGCTTTCTTT.

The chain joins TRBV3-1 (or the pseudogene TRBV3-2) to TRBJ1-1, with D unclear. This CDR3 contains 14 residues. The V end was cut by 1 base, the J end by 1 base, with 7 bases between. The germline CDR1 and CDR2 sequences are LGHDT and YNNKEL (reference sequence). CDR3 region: CASSQGHKNTEAFF. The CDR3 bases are TGTGCCAGCAGCCAAGGACACAAGAACACTGAAGCTTTCTTT.

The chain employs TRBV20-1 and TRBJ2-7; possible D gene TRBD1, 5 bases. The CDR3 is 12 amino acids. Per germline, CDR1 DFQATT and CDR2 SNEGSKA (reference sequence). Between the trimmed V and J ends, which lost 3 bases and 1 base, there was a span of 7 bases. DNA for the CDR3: TGCAGTGCTAGTCCAGGGTCCTACGAGCAGTACTTC. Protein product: CSASPGSYEQYF.

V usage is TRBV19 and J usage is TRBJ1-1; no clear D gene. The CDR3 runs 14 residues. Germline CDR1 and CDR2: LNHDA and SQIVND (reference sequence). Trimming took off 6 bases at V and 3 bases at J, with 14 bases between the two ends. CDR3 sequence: CASSLAGSHTEAFF. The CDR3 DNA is TGTGCCAGTAGCCTAGCGGGTTCGCACACTGAAGCTTTCTTT.

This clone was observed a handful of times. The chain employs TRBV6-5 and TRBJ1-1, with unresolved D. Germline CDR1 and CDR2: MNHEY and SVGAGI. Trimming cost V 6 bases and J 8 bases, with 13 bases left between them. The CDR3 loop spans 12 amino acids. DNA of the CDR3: TGTGCCAGCAGGGACGTCTTACCAGAAGCTTTCTTT. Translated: CASRDVLPEAFF.

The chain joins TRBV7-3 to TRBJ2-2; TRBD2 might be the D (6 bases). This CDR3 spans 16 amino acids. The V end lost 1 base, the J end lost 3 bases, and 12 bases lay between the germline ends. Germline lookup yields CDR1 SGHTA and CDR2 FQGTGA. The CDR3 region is CASSLRGGGYTGELFF. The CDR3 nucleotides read TGTGCCAGCAGCTTAAGGGGAGGAGGGTACACCGGGGAGCTGTTTTTT.

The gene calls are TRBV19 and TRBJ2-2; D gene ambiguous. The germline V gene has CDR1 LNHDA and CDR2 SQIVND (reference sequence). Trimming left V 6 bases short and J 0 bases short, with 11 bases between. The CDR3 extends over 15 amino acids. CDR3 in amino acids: CASSRVPSNTGELFF. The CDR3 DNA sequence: TGTGCCAGTAGCAGAGTCCCCTCGAACACCGGGGAGCTGTTTTTT.

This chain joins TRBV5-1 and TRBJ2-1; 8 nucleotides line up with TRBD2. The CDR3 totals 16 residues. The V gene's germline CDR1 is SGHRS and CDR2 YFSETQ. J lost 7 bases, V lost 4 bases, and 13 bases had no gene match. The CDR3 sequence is CASSPLTSGPLNEQFF. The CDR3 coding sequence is TGCGCCAGCAGCCCATTAACTAGCGGTCCTTTAAATGAGCAGTTCTTC.

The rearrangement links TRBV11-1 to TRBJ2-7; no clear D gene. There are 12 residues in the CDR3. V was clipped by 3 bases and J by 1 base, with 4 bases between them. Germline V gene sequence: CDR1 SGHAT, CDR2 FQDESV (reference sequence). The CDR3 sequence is CASSFSSYEQYF. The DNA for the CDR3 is TGTGCCAGCAGCTTCTCGTCCTACGAGCAGTACTTC.

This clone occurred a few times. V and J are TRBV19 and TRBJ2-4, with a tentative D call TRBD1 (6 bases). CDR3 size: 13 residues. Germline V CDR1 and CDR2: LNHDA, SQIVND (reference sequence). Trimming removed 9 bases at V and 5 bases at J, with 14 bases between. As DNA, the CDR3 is TGTGCCAGCTCGGACAGCGGAGAAAACATTCAGTACTTC. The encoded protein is CASSDSGENIQYF.

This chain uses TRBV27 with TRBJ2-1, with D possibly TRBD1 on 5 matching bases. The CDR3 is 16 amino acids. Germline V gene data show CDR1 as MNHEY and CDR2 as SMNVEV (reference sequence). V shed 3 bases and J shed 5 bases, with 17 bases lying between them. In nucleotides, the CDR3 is TGTGCCAGCAGTTTCCGCCAACTTAGGGGCGACAATGAGCAGTTCTTC. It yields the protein CASSFRQLRGDNEQFF.